The T cell receptor (beta chain) under discussion was sequenced for a study of T cell responses to AZD1222 COVID-19 vaccine. The germline V and J ends were trimmed by 3 bases and 0 bases, with 3 bases remaining between them. Germline V gene lookup returns CDR1 LGHDT and CDR2 YNNKEL (reference sequence). CDR3 length: 13 amino acids. Profiled with immunoSEQ multiplex PCR; TCRdb holds only in-frame clones, not every one. The sample has approximately 90,000 clones; approximately 88% are singletons. The V gene is TRBV3-1 (or the pseudogene TRBV3-2), the J gene TRBJ1-5; D is undetermined. Source: peripheral blood, taken on day 0 of AZD1222 vaccination. This receptor was taken from an adult in good health. The CDR3 here is CASSQNSNQPQHF. The CDR3 nucleotides are TGTGCCAGCAGCCAGAATAGCAATCAGCCCCAGCATTTT.